This T cell receptor (beta chain) was retrieved from a study of T cell responses to AZD1222 COVID-19 vaccine. Data came from immunoSEQ multiplex PCR; TCRdb stores just in-frame clones and leaves some out. The sample holds 150,000 to 200,000 clones, approximately 86% seen once. The V gene end was trimmed by 2 bases and the J gene end by 5 bases; junction bases not matched to a gene: 13. This CDR3 is 18 amino acids long. Germline-derived CDR1 and CDR2 are KGHDR and SFDVKD. The TCR comes from an adult in good health. Source: peripheral blood, taken on day 0 of AZD1222 vaccination. The rearrangement links TRBV24-1 to TRBJ2-5, with 10 bases matching TRBD2. The CDR3 nucleotides read TGTGCCACCAGTGATTCGCGGGGGCTAGCGGGAGTACGGGAGACCCAGTACTTC. Amino acids: CATSDSRGLAGVRETQYF.